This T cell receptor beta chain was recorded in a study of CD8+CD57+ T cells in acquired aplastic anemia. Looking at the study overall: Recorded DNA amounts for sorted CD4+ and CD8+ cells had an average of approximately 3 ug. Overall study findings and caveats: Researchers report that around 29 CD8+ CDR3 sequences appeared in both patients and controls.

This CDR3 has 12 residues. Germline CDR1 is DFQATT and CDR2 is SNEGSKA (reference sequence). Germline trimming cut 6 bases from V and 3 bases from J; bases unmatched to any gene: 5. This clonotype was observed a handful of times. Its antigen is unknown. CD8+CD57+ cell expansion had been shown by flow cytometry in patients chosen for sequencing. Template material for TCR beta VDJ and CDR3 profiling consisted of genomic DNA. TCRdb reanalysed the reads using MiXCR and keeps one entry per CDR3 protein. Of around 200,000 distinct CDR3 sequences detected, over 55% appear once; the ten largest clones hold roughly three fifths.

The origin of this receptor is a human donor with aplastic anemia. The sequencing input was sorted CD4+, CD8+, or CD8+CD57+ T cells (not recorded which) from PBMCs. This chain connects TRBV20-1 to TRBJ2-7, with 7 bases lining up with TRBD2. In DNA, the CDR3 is TGCAGTGCCCCCGGGAGGAGCTACGAGCAGTACTTC. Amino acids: CSAPGRSYEQYF.